Here is one T cell receptor beta chain with its context. This CDR3 is built from 13 residues. Germline loops: CDR1 DFQATT, CDR2 SNEGSKA (reference sequence). Trimming removed 6 bases from V and 4 bases from J; junction bases left unmatched: 6. This entry comes from a study of patients and donors after allogeneic stem cell transplantation. TCRdb reanalysed the RT-PCR reads using MiXCR and keeps one entry per CDR3 protein. The sample holds roughly 960,000 distinct CDR3 sequences; more than 15% are singletons and the top ten take 5% to 6.5%. The sequence derives from a human donor who was either an allogeneic HSCT recipient or a stem cell or donor lymphocyte infusion donor (not recorded which). It is not recorded whose cells these are; they may come from a transplant donor. Material for sequencing was blood, either unsorted or a sorted T cell fraction (not recorded which). The rearrangement joins TRBV20-1 to TRBJ2-3; the match to TRBD2 covers 8 bases. The CDR3 DNA reads TGCAGTGCCCTGACTAGCGTCGCAGATACGCAGTATTTT. It yields the protein CSALTSVADTQYF.